This T cell receptor (beta chain) was retrieved from a study of shared clonotypes between healthy human individuals. Notes on the study in general: Investigators expected sequencing depth to affect clonotype sharing among donors.

Libraries were prepared by immunoSEQ multiplex PCR; TCRdb keeps only in-frame clonotypes and omits some of them. The sample records about 1.1 million clones, more than 75% being singletons. Concerning this clone itself: Its antigen is not identified.

Germline trimming cut 5 bases from V and 0 bases from J; bases unmatched to any gene: 7. The CDR3 covers 16 residues. Germline CDR1 and CDR2: SGHKS and YYEKEE (reference sequence). CD45RA-negative memory and CD45RA+ naive subsets were split from the CD4+ cells. The chain carries TRBV5-5 and TRBJ1-3, with 8 nucleotides matching TRBD1. This clonotype was obtained from a man younger than 35 in good health. Some clones in this sample may be carry-over from other donors' samples. Sequenced input: memory CD4+ T cells from PBMCs. Stated subset: CD45RA-negative fraction. CDR3 nucleotides: TGTGCCAGCAGTCCAGGGGGCTCTAGCTCTGGAAACACCATATATTTT. Translated: CASSPGGSSSGNTIYF.